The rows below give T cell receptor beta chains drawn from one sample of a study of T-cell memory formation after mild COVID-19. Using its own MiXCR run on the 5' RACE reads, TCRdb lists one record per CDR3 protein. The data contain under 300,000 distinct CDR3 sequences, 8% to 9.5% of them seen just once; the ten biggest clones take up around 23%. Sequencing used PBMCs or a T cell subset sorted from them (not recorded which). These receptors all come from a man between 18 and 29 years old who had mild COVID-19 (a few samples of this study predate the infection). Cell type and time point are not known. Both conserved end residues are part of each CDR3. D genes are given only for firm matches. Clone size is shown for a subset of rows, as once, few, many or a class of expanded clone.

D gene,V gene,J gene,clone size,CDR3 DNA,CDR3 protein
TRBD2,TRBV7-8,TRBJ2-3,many,TGTGCCAGCAGCCAAGCGGGGGGGCTTTACCCAACGCAGTATTTT,CASSQAGGLYPTQYF
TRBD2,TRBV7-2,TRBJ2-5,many,TGTGCCAGCAGCTTGAGTGGAGCGGGGGGCCAAGAGACCCAGTACTTC,CASSLSGAGGQETQYF
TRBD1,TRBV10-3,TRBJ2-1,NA,TGTGCCATCAGTGCGGACAGGGACAATGAGCAGTTCTTC,CAISADRDNEQFF
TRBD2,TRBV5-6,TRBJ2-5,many,TGTGCCAGCAGCCAGACTAGCGGGGTCGGGCCCCAGTACTTC,CASSQTSGVGPQYF
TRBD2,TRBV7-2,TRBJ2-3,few,TGTGCCAGCAAAGGGACTAGCAGCACAGATACGCAGTATTTT,CASKGTSSTDTQYF
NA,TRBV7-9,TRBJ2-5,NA,TGTGCCAGCAGCTCCCCCACGGGGGCCGAGACCCAGTACTTC,CASSSPTGAETQYF
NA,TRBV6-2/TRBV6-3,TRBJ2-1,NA,TGTGCCAGCAGTTCAGTTTCCTACAATGAGCAGTTCTTC,CASSSVSYNEQFF
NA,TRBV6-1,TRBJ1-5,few,TGTGCCAGCAGTGAAAAAGGAGGGGCCGCTAATAATCAGCCCCAGCATTTT,CASSEKGGAANNQPQHF
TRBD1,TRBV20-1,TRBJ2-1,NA,TGCAGTGCTAGATTTCCCCCGGACAGGAGTGCGGGCGATGAGCAGTTCTTC,CSARFPPDRSAGDEQFF
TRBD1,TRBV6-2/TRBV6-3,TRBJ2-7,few,TGTGCCAGCAGTGAACGCGCTGACAGGGGCGAGCAGTACTTC,CASSERADRGEQYF
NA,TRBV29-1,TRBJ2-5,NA,TGCAGCGTTGACCAGTTCCAAGAGACCCAGTACTTC,CSVDQFQETQYF
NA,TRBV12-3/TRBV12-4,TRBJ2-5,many,TGTGCCAGCAGTTTTCGGGGGGAGACCCAGTACTTC,CASSFRGETQYF
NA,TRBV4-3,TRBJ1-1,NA,TGCGCCAGCAGCCAAGATTTGTTTGCTGAAGCTTTCTTT,CASSQDLFAEAFF
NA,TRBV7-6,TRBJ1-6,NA,TGTGCCAGCAGCTTCGGGGTAGATAATTCACCCCTCCACTTT,CASSFGVDNSPLHF
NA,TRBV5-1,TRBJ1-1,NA,TGCGCCAGCAGCCCGGGCGGGGGGGCGAAGGGCACTGAAGCTTTCTTT,CASSPGGGAKGTEAFF
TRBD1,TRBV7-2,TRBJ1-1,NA,TGTGCCAGCAGCTCGAACAGGGGCGGTGAAGCTTTCTTT,CASSSNRGGEAFF
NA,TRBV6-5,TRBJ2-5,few,TGTGCCAGCAGTTCTAGCAAAAGGGGGGGGACCCAGTACTTC,CASSSSKRGGTQYF